This T cell receptor (beta chain) is from a study of neurological immune-mediated disorders. Findings and caveats of the study: Multiple sclerosis patients had less TCR clonal expansion than even healthy controls, unlike HTLV-1-associated myelopathy. None of the CDR3 amino acid sequences in expanded clones turned up in more than one subject, which points to private repertoires in all groups.

This clonotype came up a few times. As yet, its antigen is unknown. The controls, all healthy individuals, were blood bank volunteers in Maryland, USA. The cDNA came from 5'RACE with 10-nucleotide random UMIs. TCRdb passed the 5' RACE reads through MiXCR, listing each CDR3 protein once. The sample records some 15,000 distinct CDR3 sequences, about a fifth being singletons. There are 13 residues in the CDR3. V was pared by 4 bases and J by 4 bases, with 9 bases between. From germline, CDR1 is SGDLS and CDR2 YYNGEE. The sample consisted of PBMCs. The chain couples TRBV9 to TRBJ2-1, with D tentatively TRBD2 (6 bases). The sequence came from a man over 45 in good health. CDR3 sequence: CASSPRGYNEQFF. As DNA, the CDR3 is TGTGCCAGCAGCCCCCGGGGGTACAATGAGCAGTTCTTC. Variable domain in full (rest from reference TRBV9 and TRBJ2-1): DSGVTQTPKHLITATGQRVTLRCSPRSGDLSVYWYQQSLDQGLQFLIQYYNGEERAKGNILERFSAQQFPDLHSELNLSSLELGDSALYFCASSPRGYNEQFFGPGTRLTVL.